This TCR beta chain is from a study of regulatory T cells in long-lasting Graves disease. On the study more broadly: Persistence in Graves' disease denoted antithyroid drug use beyond 5 years alongside positive TSH receptor antibodies.

Per germline, CDR1 SGHRS and CDR2 YFSETQ. Trimming took 5 bases from V and 3 from J, leaving 11 bases between them. The CDR3 loop spans 14 amino acids. General study points: Newly diagnosed Graves' patients exceeded persistent ones in TCR diversity.

Regarding time point: persistent/refractory GD, antithyroid drugs over 5 years with positive TRAb. From RNA extracted from PBMCs, the TCR library was made. Libraries of TCR beta came from iRepertoire HTBI primers plus Arm-PCR of CDR3 regions. One entry per CDR3 protein, called by TCRdb with MiXCR from the multiplex PCR reads. The profile shows some 470,000 distinct CDR3 sequences, roughly 21% of them singletons. About this clonotype: Its antigen is still unknown.

V gene TRBV5-1 combines with J gene TRBJ1-4, with a weak D call TRBD1 (5 bases). The sample was peripheral blood mononuclear cells (PBMCs), taken when the disease was refractory, from a patient treated with antithyroid drugs. This TCR came from a female donor with Graves disease. CDR3 loop: CASRGQGPNEKLFF. For the CDR3, the DNA is TGCGCCAGCAGAGGGCAGGGACCTAATGAAAAACTGTTTTTT.